The present TCR beta chain was sequenced within a study of T cell responses to AZD1222 COVID-19 vaccine. Study-level findings and limits: Regions 160-218 and 743-854 dominated among vaccine-associated CD4 TCRs spanning spike.

Profiled with immunoSEQ multiplex PCR; TCRdb holds only in-frame clones, not every one. In the table there are about 130,000 clones, 88% of which are singletons. A note on this clone: Its antigen is unknown.

CDR1 is LNHDA and CDR2 is SQIVND in the germline V gene (reference sequence). This CDR3 has 14 amino acids. V was shortened by 7 bases and J by 0 bases, with 10 bases between the two germline ends. The clonotype was recovered from an adult in good health. The input for sequencing was peripheral blood, taken on day 0 of AZD1222 vaccination. The gene calls are TRBV19 and TRBJ2-1, with D uncertain. The CDR3, as DNA: TGTGCCAGTACCGAGACTGGCTCCTACAATGAGCAGTTCTTC. This sequence encodes CASTETGSYNEQFF.